One and the same sample provided the 5 T cell receptor beta chains below, sequenced in a study of breast tumors, draining lymph nodes, adjacent tissues. TCRdb passed the multiplex PCR reads through MiXCR, listing each CDR3 protein once. The profile covers tens of thousands of distinct CDR3 sequences, with over 60% appearing a single time and 20% to 30% taken by the ten largest. The sample taken for sequencing was tumor-adjacent breast tissue. The source is a female donor with breast cancer. Some clones in this sample may be carry-over from other donors' samples.

The chain links TRBV6-1 to TRBJ1-6, with TRBD1 as a possible D gene (5 bases). Trimming took 4 bases from V and 7 from J, leaving 17 bases between them. The length of the CDR3 is 16 residues. The germline V gene has CDR1 MNHNS and CDR2 SASEGT. This CDR3 is CASSVGAGSGNSPLHF. The CDR3, as DNA: TGTGCCAGCAGTGTTGGGGCTGGGTCTGGGAATTCACCCCTCCACTTT.

The chain carries TRBV15 and TRBJ2-1; D is ambiguous. V dropped 4 bases and J dropped 12 bases, with 10 bases sitting between them. Germline V gene lookup returns CDR1 LNHNV and CDR2 YYDKDF (reference sequence). The CDR3 extends over 11 amino acids. The CDR3 bases are TGTGCCACCAGCACCGGTATCGGGCAGTTCTTC. It encodes CATSTGIGQFF.

The V gene is TRBV15, the J gene TRBJ2-5, with 11 bases lining up with TRBD2. The length of the CDR3 is 15 residues. V shed 3 bases and J 6 bases; nucleotides not matched to a gene: 6. CDR1 and CDR2 (germline): LNHNV, YYDKDF (reference sequence). The CDR3 loop is CATSRELAGVQTQYF. CDR3 DNA sequence: TGTGCCACCAGCAGGGAACTAGCGGGAGTCCAGACCCAGTACTTC.

J is TRBJ2-2 and V is TRBV20-1; D unresolved. This CDR3 comprises 11 residues. Germline V lookup: CDR1 DFQATT, CDR2 SNEGSKA (reference sequence). Trimming removed 5 bases at V and 6 bases at J, with 7 bases between. The DNA of the CDR3 is TGCAGTGCTTGGCTCTCCGGGGAGCTGTTTTTT. This gives the protein CSAWLSGELFF.

The table lists this clonotype with many counts. The CDR3 is CASDLSPYYEQYF. As DNA, the CDR3 is TGTGCCAGCGATTTATCCCCTTACTACGAGCAGTACTTC. The genes are TRBV6-1 and TRBJ2-7; D ambiguous. Trimming left V 8 bases short and J 3 bases short, with 14 bases between. The CDR3 runs 13 residues. Per germline, CDR1 MNHNS and CDR2 SASEGT.